The entry below describes one T cell receptor beta chain. The germline CDR1 and CDR2 sequences are MNHNY and SVGAGI (reference sequence). V was cut by 7 bases and J by 6 bases, with 21 bases left in between. This CDR3 comprises 15 residues. This entry is derived from a study of blood T cell repertoires in COVID-19. About the research overall: There were acute and convalescent COVID-19 samples, and they came from the United States, Italy and Spain. PBMCs, B-cell-depleted T cells, or T cells provided the cDNA or gDNA that made up the material.

In the authors' methods: How many nucleated cells were present was estimated from reference gene primer amplification. The repertoire was sequenced with immunoSEQ multiplex PCR; TCRdb's copy has only in-frame clones and lacks some. D and trimming come from the DNA, and the V and J calls and clone size come from that table. Of tens of thousands of clones listed, roughly 90% are singletons. The specimen sequenced was peripheral blood. The clonotype originates from a human donor in a cohort sampled during active COVID-19. The chain links TRBV6-6 to TRBJ2-5; tentative D call: TRBD2 (6 bases). The CDR3 loop reads CASTQVGPGRQTQYF. The CDR3 DNA reads TGTGCCAGCACCCAAGTGGGGCCAGGGAGGCAGACCCAGTACTTC.